This T cell receptor beta chain was identified during a study of T cells in Graves' hyperthyroidism and ophthalmopathy. In the study overall: The authors collected peripheral blood at initial diagnosis, before any treatment. The study's findings and limits: Peripheral blood also featured most of the thyroid clonotypes expanded above 0.001.

As concerns this clonotype: Its target is not known.

Germline V lookup: CDR1 SGHKS, CDR2 YYEKEE (reference sequence). The trim removed 4 bases at V and 2 bases at J, leaving 11 bases unmatched. The CDR3 sequence is 17 residues long. RNA transcripts served as the template for amplifying TCR beta CDR3 regions. The TCR CDR3 was amplified in a first-round RT-PCR using the HTBI primer set. TCRdb reprocessed the multiplex PCR reads with MiXCR, giving one entry per CDR3 protein. The table records hundreds of thousands of distinct CDR3 sequences, about 14% of them present only once. Not enrolled were patients with uncontrolled infection, other autoimmune disease, pregnancy or lactation. The study based diagnoses on clinical symptoms, serum thyroxine and TRAb, thyroid ultrasound and orbital computed tomography.

The sequence came from a woman in her 40s with Graves' ophthalmopathy. The J gene is TRBJ2-5, the V gene TRBV5-5; 10 bases are shared with TRBD2. Sequences were obtained from blood. Here the CDR3 reads CASSHPGLAATQETQYF. The DNA of the CDR3 is TGTGCCAGCAGCCATCCCGGACTAGCGGCTACTCAAGAGACCCAGTACTTC.